The 11 T cell receptor beta chains below come from one sample, sequenced in a study of OX40 agonist ivuxolimab in advanced cancers. Sequenced by immunoSEQ multiplex PCR; TCRdb stores in-frame clones only, minus some. Altogether over 75,000 clones are present, 80% to 95% being singletons, with the ten largest covering around 1.5%. Sequences were derived from CD4+ or CD8+ T cells sorted from blood, sampled in a trial of the OX40 agonist ivuxolimab. These receptors all come from an adult with an advanced solid tumor such as melanoma, head and neck, liver or kidney cancer.

This clone has just one count. The chain carries TRBV6-5 and TRBJ2-5; the D gene could be TRBD1 or TRBD2 (5 bases each). Germline V lookup: CDR1 MNHEY, CDR2 SVGAGI. The CDR3 is 14 residues long. Trimming shortened V by 6 bases and J by 1 base, and 12 bases separated the two germline ends. The CDR3 spells CASRDPGPQETQYF. The DNA for the CDR3 is TGTGCCAGCAGGGACCCGGGACCCCAAGAGACCCAGTACTTC.

This clone was recorded once. The chain carries TRBV7-2 and TRBJ2-3; 10 bases line up with TRBD2. Looked up from germline, CDR1 is SGHTA and CDR2 is FQGNSA. Trimming removed 5 bases from V and 1 base from J; junction bases left unmatched: 6. CDR3 length equals 16 residues. This CDR3 reads CASSTNLAGGTDTQYF. CDR3 coding DNA: TGTGCCAGCAGCACAAACCTAGCGGGGGGCACAGATACGCAGTATTTT.

The CDR3 DNA sequence: TGCGCCAGCAGAGGTCTGAGCACAGATACGCAGTATTTT. Encoded protein: CASRGLSTDTQYF. The chain employs TRBV5-1 and TRBJ2-3, with unresolved D. The CDR3 totals 13 residues. The ends were cut back, 5 bases at V and 0 bases at J, with 7 bases in the middle. Germline CDR1 SGHRS, CDR2 YFSETQ.

The gene calls are TRBV28 and TRBJ2-7; D call uncertain. CDR3 length equals 14 residues. The V gene's germline CDR1 is MDHEN and CDR2 SYDVKM. Trimming took 2 bases from V and 0 from J, leaving 8 bases between them. The CDR3 coding sequence is TGTGCCAGCAGTTTAGGGCGTAGCTCCTACGAGCAGTACTTC. This codes for CASSLGRSSYEQYF.

The rearrangement links TRBV19 to TRBJ2-7; the match to TRBD1 covers 8 bases. This CDR3 is built from 14 residues. V dropped 5 bases and J dropped 6; count of bases not matched to a gene: 9. CDR1 and CDR2 from the germline V gene are LNHDA and SQIVND (reference sequence). The CDR3 region is CASSFGQGSGEQYF. The DNA of the CDR3 is TGTGCCAGTAGTTTCGGACAGGGTTCGGGCGAGCAGTACTTC.

The chain recombines TRBV30 with TRBJ2-3; D tentatively fits TRBD1 or TRBD2 (6 bases each). Per the germline V gene, CDR1 is GTSNPN and CDR2 is SVGIG (reference sequence). The CDR3 totals 14 residues. V was trimmed by 5 bases and J by 6 bases, leaving 18 bases between them. CDR3 in amino acids: CAWASRGEGDTQYF. CDR3 nucleotides: TGTGCCTGGGCGTCAAGGGGGGAAGGGGATACGCAGTATTTT.

The J gene is TRBJ1-4, the V gene TRBV19, with TRBD1 matching 9 bases. This CDR3 is 16 amino acids long. The V segment lost 1 base and the J segment 6 bases; nucleotides outside the gene matches: 6. The germline V gene encodes CDR1 LNHDA and CDR2 SQIVND (reference sequence). This chain's CDR3 is CASSIAGQGLYEKLFF. The CDR3 DNA sequence: TGTGCCAGTAGTATAGCGGGACAGGGTTTGTATGAAAAACTGTTTTTT.

In DNA, the CDR3 is TGTGCCAGCACCCAACTGAAGGGGGGCTACGAGCAGTACTTC. Encoded protein: CASTQLKGGYEQYF. The chain is built from TRBV6-1 and TRBJ2-7; possibly TRBD1 or TRBD2 for D (6 bases each). The CDR3 is 14 amino acids. Deletions cut 7 bases from V and 3 bases from J, with 16 bases between. Germline CDR1 is MNHNS and CDR2 is SASEGT.

This chain joins TRBV15 and TRBJ1-1; D ambiguous. Trimming took off 0 bases at V and 10 bases at J, with 15 bases between the two ends. The germline CDR1 and CDR2 sequences are LNHNV and YYDKDF (reference sequence). This CDR3 region has 14 residues. The CDR3 DNA follows: TGTGCCACCAGCAGAGATTCAGGTCTCTCGGGAGCTTTCTTT. Translated: CATSRDSGLSGAFF.

This chain uses TRBV4-2 with TRBJ2-3; D possibly corresponds to TRBD1 (5 bases). Germline CDR1 reads LGHNA; CDR2 reads YNFKEQ. The CDR3 is made up of 13 amino acids. Trimming took off 4 bases at V and 3 bases at J, with 8 bases between the two ends. CDR3 region: CASSRQGTDTQYF. CDR3 bases: TGTGCCAGCAGCCGGCAGGGTACAGATACGCAGTATTTT.

The gene calls are TRBV7-2 and TRBJ1-4, with 10 bases aligning to TRBD1. The CDR3 length is 18 residues. V trimming: 1 base; J trimming: 8 bases; junction bases outside the gene matches: 13. Germline V gene sequence: CDR1 SGHTA, CDR2 FQGNSA. The CDR3 protein is CASSLVSGTGVFSEKLFF. Here the CDR3 DNA reads TGTGCCAGCAGCTTAGTCTCCGGGACAGGGGTTTTTTCGGAAAAACTGTTTTTT.